This T cell receptor (beta chain) derives from a study of T cells in Graves' hyperthyroidism and ophthalmopathy. Amplified TCR beta CDR3 regions derived from RNA transcripts. Researchers ran a first-round RT-PCR on the TCR CDR3 using the HTBI primer set. TCRdb processed the multiplex PCR reads anew with MiXCR; each CDR3 protein has one entry. The table lists hundreds of thousands of distinct CDR3 sequences, about 19% of them singletons, with approximately 15% in the top ten. Germline lookup yields CDR1 DFQATT and CDR2 SNEGSKA (reference sequence). Trimming cost V 7 bases and J 13 bases; bases outside gene matches: 9. The length of the CDR3 is 10 residues. Exclusion of patients followed from uncontrolled infection, other autoimmune disease, pregnancy or lactation.

The chain is built from TRBV20-1 and TRBJ1-1, with 7 bases identical to TRBD1. This TCR derives from a woman in her forties or fifties with Graves' hyperthyroidism that later progressed to Graves' ophthalmopathy. The sequenced material came from blood. The CDR3 spells CSVGRGEVFF. The CDR3 region has the DNA TGCAGTGTGGGCAGGGGGGAGGTTTTCTTT.